The clone carrying this T cell receptor beta chain was observed a few times. Its antigen is undetermined. Trimming cost V 3 bases and J 4 bases; bases outside gene matches: 12. Germline CDR1 reads SGDLS; CDR2 reads YYNGEE. This CDR3 region has 17 residues. The sample originates from a study of Graves' ophthalmopathy and Graves' hyperthyroidism. Study at large: The collection of peripheral blood took place at initial diagnosis, before any treatment.

From RNA, the CDR3 regions of TCR beta chains were amplified and sequenced. Amplification began with first-round RT-PCR using HTBI primers, then second-round multiplex PCR was performed. TCRdb reprocessed the multiplex PCR reads with MiXCR, giving one entry per CDR3 protein. The sample has fewer than 650,000 distinct CDR3 sequences; 20% to 25% are singletons. Other autoimmune diseases, uncontrolled infections, pregnancy or lactation led to the exclusion of patients. Diagnosis was based on clinical symptoms, serum thyroxine, TRAb, thyroid ultrasound and orbital computed tomography. Study-level points and caveats: The authors also found most expanded thyroid clonotypes above 0.001 frequency in blood.

This chain joins TRBV9 and TRBJ2-5; 10 positions agree with TRBD2. What was sequenced was peripheral blood. The sequence derives from a woman younger than 35 with stable Graves' hyperthyroidism. Some clones in this sample may be carry-over from other donors' samples. The CDR3 loop reads CASSEGERGGNPETQYF. The DNA of the CDR3 is TGTGCCAGCAGCGAGGGGGAGCGGGGGGGTAACCCAGAGACCCAGTACTTC.